A single sample gave rise to the 13 T cell receptor beta chains below, sequenced in a study of blood T cell repertoires in COVID-19. Produced via immunoSEQ multiplex PCR; TCRdb's table is partial and in-frame only. The table shows a few hundred thousand clones, with over 75% occurring only once. The sample comprised PBMCs or T cells enriched from blood (not recorded which). Source of these receptors: a woman between 18 and 29 years old who had been exposed to COVID-19.

This clone was observed many times. The V and J genes are TRBV4-1 and TRBJ1-1; a weak D match, TRBD1 (5 bases). V was pared by 3 bases and J by 0 bases, with 8 bases between. The CDR3 is made up of 14 amino acids. Germline loops: CDR1 MGHRA, CDR2 YSYEKL. This chain's CDR3 is CASSQGLLNTEAFF. The DNA of the CDR3 is TGCGCCAGCAGCCAGGGACTCTTGAACACTGAAGCTTTCTTT.

This clone was recorded a few times. The V call is TRBV7-9, the J call TRBJ1-3; tentative D call: TRBD1 (5 bases). With 4 bases removed from V and 0 bases from J, the gap between germline ends came to 10 bases. Germline V lookup: CDR1 SEHNR, CDR2 FQNEAQ (reference sequence). The CDR3 contains 15 residues. CDR3 region: CASSSRTSSGNTIYF. CDR3 nucleotide sequence: TGTGCCAGCAGCTCGCGGACAAGCTCTGGAAACACCATATATTTT.

V gene TRBV21-1 combines with J gene TRBJ2-2; TRBD2 is taken as the D call from the table, unchecked against the DNA. TRBV21-1 is assigned pseudogene status. The CDR3 consists of 18 residues. The CDR3 sequence: CASSNPPSWRGGPGELFF. CDR3 sequence (DNA): TGTGCCAGCAGCAATCCCCCCAGTTGGCGGGGGGGCCCCGGGGAGCTGTTTTTT.

This CDR3 is CASSPGTGYEQYF. CDR3 DNA sequence: TGTGCCAGCAGCCCCGGGACAGGCTACGAGCAGTACTTC. The rearrangement uses TRBV12-3 or TRBV12-4 and TRBJ2-7; 8 bases fit TRBD1. Trimming cost V 6 bases and J 3 bases; bases outside gene matches: 4. The CDR3 consists of 13 residues.

The chain recombines TRBV28 with TRBJ2-5, with D possibly being TRBD1 (6 bases). The CDR3 sequence is 15 residues long. In germline, CDR1 is MDHEN, CDR2 SYDVKM. V was pared by 5 bases and J by 1 base, with 14 bases between. CDR3 bases: TGTGCCAGCAGTGTACCCGCCAGGGGCCAAGAGACCCAGTACTTC. Translating it yields CASSVPARGQETQYF.

This clone is a singleton in its sample. The CDR3 spells CASSSRQVAGTFYEQYF. The DNA of the CDR3 is TGTGCCAGCAGCTCTAGGCAGGTGGCAGGGACATTCTACGAGCAGTACTTC. This chain joins TRBV28 and TRBJ2-7; possibly TRBD1 for D (6 bases). CDR1 MDHEN and CDR2 SYDVKM come from the germline V gene. Trimming took off 6 bases at V and 3 bases at J, with 24 bases between the two ends. The CDR3 has 17 residues.

V gene TRBV5-3 combines with J gene TRBJ1-3; 11 nucleotides agree with TRBD1. TRBV5-3 is an open reading frame whose function is uncertain. V was pared by 5 bases and J by 0 bases, with 16 bases of the junction left unmatched. The CDR3 runs to 20 residues. The CDR3 nucleotides are TGTGCCAGAAGGTTACCGTGGGGACAGGGGGTTGTCGGCTCTGGAAACACCATATATTTT. Translating it yields CARRLPWGQGVVGSGNTIYF.

This chain uses TRBV3-1 (or the pseudogene TRBV3-2) with TRBJ2-7, with TRBD2 matching over 12 bases. The CDR3 is made up of 15 amino acids. V was pared by 4 bases and J by 6 bases, with 7 bases of the junction left unmatched. CDR1 LGHDT and CDR2 YNNKEL come from the germline V gene (reference sequence). CDR3: CASSPETSGSGEQYF. In nucleotides, the CDR3 is TGTGCCAGCAGCCCCGAGACTAGCGGGAGTGGCGAGCAGTACTTC.

This clone was recorded only once. The chain joins TRBV18 to TRBJ2-7; 8 bases agree with TRBD1. Trimming took 4 bases from V and 4 from J; bases not matched to a gene: 3. CDR1 KGHSH and CDR2 LQKENI come from the germline V gene. The CDR3 has 13 amino acids. As DNA, the CDR3 is TGTGCCAGCTCACTACAGGGGGTGTACGAGCAGTACTTC. Translation gives CASSLQGVYEQYF.

The chain employs TRBV7-9 and TRBJ2-7; D is possibly TRBD1 (6 bases). Trimming pared 5 bases from V and 2 bases from J, leaving 22 bases between. The CDR3 is 17 amino acids. CDR1 and CDR2 (germline): SEHNR, FQNEAQ (reference sequence). CDR3 DNA: TGTGCCAGCAGCCCATTTCTTGGGCAGGGGATTCCCTACGAGCAGTACTTC. This sequence encodes CASSPFLGQGIPYEQYF.

V and J are TRBV4-2 and TRBJ1-4, with TRBD1 matching over 7 bases. Germline values: CDR1 LGHNA, CDR2 YNFKEQ. Trimming cost V 1 base and J 7 bases; bases outside gene matches: 6. The CDR3 length is 15 residues. The CDR3 bases are TGTGCCAGCAGCCAAGTCGACAGGGAAAGTGAAAAACTGTTTTTT. It is translated as CASSQVDRESEKLFF.

This rearrangement joins TRBV6-4 to TRBJ1-2, with D perhaps TRBD1 (6 bases). The V end was cut by 5 bases, the J end by 7 bases, with 17 bases between. The CDR3 runs 14 residues. The V gene's germline CDR1 is MRHNA and CDR2 SNTAGT. CDR3: CASSPGPGGLGYTF. DNA for the CDR3: TGTGCCAGCAGTCCGGGCCCGGGGGGCCTTGGCTACACCTTC.

This sequence joins TRBV28 and TRBJ2-5; the match to TRBD2 covers 9 bases. Germline loops: CDR1 MDHEN, CDR2 SYDVKM. The CDR3 extends over 17 amino acids. The trim removed 4 bases at V and 2 bases at J, leaving 11 bases unmatched. The CDR3 reads CASSSPPGLALQETQYF. In DNA form, the CDR3 reads TGTGCCAGCAGTTCACCCCCGGGACTAGCACTGCAAGAGACCCAGTACTTC.